This T cell receptor beta chain derives from a study of blood T cell repertoires in COVID-19. Study as a whole: PBMCs, B-cell-depleted T cells, or T cells were the source of the cDNA or gDNA that made up the material.

In the original analysis: Reference gene primers were amplified, and this amplification served to estimate nucleated cell counts. Using immunoSEQ multiplex PCR, the repertoire was profiled, and TCRdb retains in-frame clones only, with some absent. That table gives V, J and clone size, and the DNA gave D and trimming. The sample shows fewer than 150,000 clones, 84% of them seen only once. The CDR3 loop spans 15 amino acids. The V gene lost 6 bases and the J gene lost 5 bases, with 17 bases spanning the gap. Germline CDR1 reads MNHEY; CDR2 reads SVGAGI. The table lists this clone with a count of one. This chain connects TRBV6-5 to TRBJ1-5; TRBD1 is a possible D gene (5 bases). Sequencing was done on a sample of peripheral blood. The clonotype originates from a human donor in a cohort sampled during active COVID-19. The CDR3 protein is CASRLLQGDHQPQHF. In DNA, the CDR3 is TGTGCCAGCAGACTATTGCAGGGTGATCATCAGCCCCAGCATTTT.